This T cell receptor beta chain was obtained from a study of shared clonotypes between healthy human individuals. Study details: CD4 naive and CD4 memory each took three plates per donor, while CD8 naive took two and CD8 memory one.

As regards this clone: The antigen is undetermined.

Study observations and caveats: Sampling included only blood; tissue repertoires likely differ.

An assay was performed, and its level was deep. Original analysis: ImmunoSEQ junction-only sequences lacked quality scores, so their filtering differed. Clones were read by immunoSEQ multiplex PCR, and TCRdb kept only the in-frame ones, dropping some. Clone size and V and J calls were adopted from that table, with D and trimming inferred from the DNA. The sample has over 950,000 clones; 70% to 80% are singletons. In germline, CDR1 is MNHNY, CDR2 SVGAGI (reference sequence). The CDR3 is made up of 13 amino acids. The V end was cut by 5 bases, the J end by 4 bases, with 11 bases between. The rearrangement joins TRBV6-6 to TRBJ1-2; D uncertain. What was sequenced was memory CD4+ T cells from PBMCs. Subset meaning: CD45RA-negative fraction. The origin of this receptor is a man between 18 and 29 years old in good health. Some clones in this sample may be carry-over from other donors' samples. CDR3 sequence: CASSATVSYGYTF. DNA for the CDR3: TGTGCCAGCAGTGCAACAGTTAGCTATGGCTACACCTTC.